This TCR beta chain was captured by sequencing in a study of cytomegalovirus exposure and HLA in healthy donors. Study results and limitations: Of the V segments, some could not be distinguished, including TRBV6-2 and TRBV6-3, and were excluded. Associated with HLA alleles at 0.05 false discovery rate in a later analysis were approximately 17,000 TCR beta sequences. It was reported that the classifier diagnosed cytomegalovirus status with high specificity and sensitivity in both the original and validation cohorts.

Of note for this clone: Its antigen remains unidentified.

The V gene lost 4 bases and the J gene lost 4 bases, with 17 bases spanning the gap. CDR1 and CDR2 (germline): MGHRA, YSYEKL. The CDR3 is 15 residues long. Use of 60 Vbeta and 13 Jbeta primers characterized the PCR. Profiled with immunoSEQ multiplex PCR; TCRdb holds only in-frame clones, not every one. The sample consists of about 200,000 clones, around 77% of them appearing once. The receptor comes from a woman aged 25 to 39 in good health and CMV-seronegative. The sample consisted of PBMCs. The chain recombines TRBV4-1 with TRBJ2-7; perhaps TRBD1 as D (6 bases). The CDR3 here is CASSLRGPGQYEQYF. As DNA, the CDR3 is TGCGCCAGCAGCCTGAGGGGCCCGGGACAATACGAGCAGTACTTC.